The source of this TCR beta chain is a study of shared clonotypes between healthy human individuals. Each sorted subset replicate got 200 ng genomic DNA, roughly 33,000 genomes. Clones were sequenced by immunoSEQ multiplex PCR, and TCRdb holds only the in-frame ones, with some missing. The table shows about 690,000 clones, with roughly 87% occurring only once. Points from the study as a whole: Clonotype sharing among the donors was expected to vary with sequencing depth.

On this clone: Its antigen is currently unknown.

Germline assignment: CDR1 PRHDT and CDR2 FYEKMQ (reference sequence). The CDR3 has 13 residues. V was clipped by 4 bases and J by 5 bases, with 12 bases between them. The sequenced sample was memory CD8+ T cells from PBMCs. Subset in this sample: CD45RO+ cells pooled with CCR7-negative TemRA cells. The TCR comes from a man aged 18 to 29 in good health. Some clones in this sample may be carry-over from other donors' samples. The V call is TRBV13, the J call TRBJ2-7; TRBD1 might be the D (6 bases). Here the CDR3 reads CASSWSRGNEQYF. CDR3 DNA sequence: TGTGCCAGCAGCTGGTCCAGGGGAAACGAGCAGTACTTC. Full variable domain (rest looked up from reference TRBV13 and TRBJ2-7): AAGVIQSPRHLIKEKRETATLKCYPIPRHDTVYWYQQGPGQDPQFLISFYEKMQSDKGSIPDRFSAQQFSDYHSELNMSSLELGDSALYFCASSWSRGNEQYFGPGTRLTVT.